Sequencing of this T cell receptor (beta chain) was carried out in a study of Ad26.COV2.S vaccination and SARS-CoV-2 variants. Background on the study: Within the COV1001 Ad26.COV2.S trial arm, the donor was enrolled. By the intramuscular route, Ad26.COV2.S was given once, or twice 56 days apart. Whole-study results and caveats: Researchers cautioned that TCR breadth and depth analyses may have underestimated total T cell responses.

Comment on this clone: Its antigen is not known. Other DNA sequences in the same sample also yield this CDR3.

Regarding treatment: over 15 received Ad26.COV2.S at low or high dose, single or two shots; about five received placebo; per-sample allocation not given. Sampling occurred on day 63 after the first vaccine or placebo injection. Profiled with immunoSEQ multiplex PCR; TCRdb holds only in-frame clones, not every one. The table has 500,000 or so clones, 89% seen once. The source of this sequence is a person aged 18-65 years who received the Ad26.COV2.S COVID-19 vaccine or a placebo. The sequencing used peripheral blood, collected in a trial of Ad26.COV2.S vaccine versus placebo.

The CDR3 is CASSRNSNQPQHF. CDR3 nucleotides: TGTGCCAGCAGCAGAAATAGCAATCAGCCCCAGCATTTT. The chain recombines TRBV7-9 with TRBJ1-5, with D hard to call. The germline V gene has CDR1 SEHNR and CDR2 FQNEAQ (reference sequence). CDR3 length: 13 residues. The V gene lost 5 bases and the J gene lost 0 bases, with 5 bases spanning the gap.